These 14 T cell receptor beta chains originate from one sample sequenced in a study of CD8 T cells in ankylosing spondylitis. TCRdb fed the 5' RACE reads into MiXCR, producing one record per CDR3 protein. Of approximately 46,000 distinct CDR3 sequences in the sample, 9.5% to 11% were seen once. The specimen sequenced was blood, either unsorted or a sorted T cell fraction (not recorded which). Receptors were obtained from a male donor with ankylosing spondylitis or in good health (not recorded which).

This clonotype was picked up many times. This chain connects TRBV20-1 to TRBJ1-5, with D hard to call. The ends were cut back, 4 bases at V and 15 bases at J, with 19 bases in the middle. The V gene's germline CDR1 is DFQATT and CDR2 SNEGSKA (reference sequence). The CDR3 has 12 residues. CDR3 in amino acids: CSAKAAGRPWHF. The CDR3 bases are TGCAGTGCTAAGGCTGCCGGCCGTCCGTGGCATTTT.

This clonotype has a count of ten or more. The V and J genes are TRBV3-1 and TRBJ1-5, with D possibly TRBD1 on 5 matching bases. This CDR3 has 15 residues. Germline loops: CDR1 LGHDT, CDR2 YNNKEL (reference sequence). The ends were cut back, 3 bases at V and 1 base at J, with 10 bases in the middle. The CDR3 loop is CASSQGPRSNQPQHF. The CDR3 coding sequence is TGTGCCAGCAGCCAGGGGCCCCGAAGCAATCAGCCCCAGCATTTT. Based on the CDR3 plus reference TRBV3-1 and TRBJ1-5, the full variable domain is DTAVSQTPKYLVTQMGNDKSIKCEQNLGHDTMYWYKQDSKKFLKIMFSYNNKELIINETVPNRFSPKSPDKAHLNLHINSLELGDSAVYFCASSQGPRSNQPQHFGDGTRLSIL.

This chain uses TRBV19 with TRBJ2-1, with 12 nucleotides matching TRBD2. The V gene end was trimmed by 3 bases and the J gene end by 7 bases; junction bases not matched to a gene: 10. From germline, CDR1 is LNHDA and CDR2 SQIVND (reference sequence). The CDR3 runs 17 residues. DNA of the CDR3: TGTGCCAGTAGTATCCCACTAGCGGGGGGTTATAGTAATGAGCAGTTCTTC. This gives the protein CASSIPLAGGYSNEQFF.

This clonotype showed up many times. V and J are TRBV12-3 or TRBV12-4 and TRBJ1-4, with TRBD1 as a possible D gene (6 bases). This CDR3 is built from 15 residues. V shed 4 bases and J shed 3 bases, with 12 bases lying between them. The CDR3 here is CASSSSGEANEKLFF. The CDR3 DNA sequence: TGTGCCAGCAGTTCCTCAGGGGAGGCTAATGAAAAACTGTTTTTT.

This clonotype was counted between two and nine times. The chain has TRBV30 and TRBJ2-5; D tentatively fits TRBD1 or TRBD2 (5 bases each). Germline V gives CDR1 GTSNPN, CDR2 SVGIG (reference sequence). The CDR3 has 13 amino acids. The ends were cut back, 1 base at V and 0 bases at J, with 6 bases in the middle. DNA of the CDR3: TGTGCCTGGAGTGGGGGGAACCAAGAGACCCAGTACTTC. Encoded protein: CAWSGGNQETQYF.

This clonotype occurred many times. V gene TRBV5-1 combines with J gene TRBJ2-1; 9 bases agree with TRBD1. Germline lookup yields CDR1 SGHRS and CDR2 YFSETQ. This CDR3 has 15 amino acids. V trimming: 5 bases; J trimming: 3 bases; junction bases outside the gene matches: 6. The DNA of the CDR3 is TGCGCCAGCAGACCGGACAGGGGAGGCTACAATGAGCAGTTCTTC. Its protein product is CASRPDRGGYNEQFF.

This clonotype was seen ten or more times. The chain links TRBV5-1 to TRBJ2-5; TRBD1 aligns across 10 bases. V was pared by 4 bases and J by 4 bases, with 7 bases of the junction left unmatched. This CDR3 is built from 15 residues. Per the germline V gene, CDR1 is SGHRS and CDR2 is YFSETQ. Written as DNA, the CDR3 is TGCGCCAGCAGCCAGGGACAGGGGTTTGGAGAGACCCAGTACTTC. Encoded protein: CASSQGQGFGETQYF.

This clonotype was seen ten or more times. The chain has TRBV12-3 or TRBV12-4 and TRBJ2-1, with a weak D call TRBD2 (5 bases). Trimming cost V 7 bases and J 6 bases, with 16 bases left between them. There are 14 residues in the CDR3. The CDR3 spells CASTADPEVNEQFF. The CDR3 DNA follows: TGTGCCAGCACAGCGGACCCTGAGGTCAATGAGCAGTTCTTC.

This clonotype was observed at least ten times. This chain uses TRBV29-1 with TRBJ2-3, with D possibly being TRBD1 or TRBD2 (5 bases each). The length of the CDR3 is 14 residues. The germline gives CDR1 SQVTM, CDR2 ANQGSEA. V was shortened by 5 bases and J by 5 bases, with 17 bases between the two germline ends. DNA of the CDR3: TGCAGCGTTTTTGGGGACCAATCAATAGATACGCAGTATTTT. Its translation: CSVFGDQSIDTQYF.

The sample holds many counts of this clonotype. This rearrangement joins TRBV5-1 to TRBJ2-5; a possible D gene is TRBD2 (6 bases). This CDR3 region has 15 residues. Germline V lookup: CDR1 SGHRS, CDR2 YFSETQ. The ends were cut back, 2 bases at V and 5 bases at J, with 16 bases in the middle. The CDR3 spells CASSLASADRETQYF. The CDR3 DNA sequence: TGCGCCAGCAGCTTAGCTAGCGCGGACCGTGAGACCCAGTACTTC.

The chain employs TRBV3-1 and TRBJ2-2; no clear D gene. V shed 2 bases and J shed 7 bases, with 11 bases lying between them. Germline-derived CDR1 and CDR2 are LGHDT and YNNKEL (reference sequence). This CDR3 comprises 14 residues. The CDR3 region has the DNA TGTGCCAGCAGCCAAATCCGGTCGGACGGGGAGCTGTTTTTT. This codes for CASSQIRSDGELFF.

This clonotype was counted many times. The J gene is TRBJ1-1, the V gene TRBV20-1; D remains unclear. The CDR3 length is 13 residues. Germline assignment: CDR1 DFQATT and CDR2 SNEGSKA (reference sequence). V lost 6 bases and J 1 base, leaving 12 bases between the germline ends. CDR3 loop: CSAPRQPNTEAFF. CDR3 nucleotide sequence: TGCAGTGCCCCCCGACAACCGAACACTGAAGCTTTCTTT.

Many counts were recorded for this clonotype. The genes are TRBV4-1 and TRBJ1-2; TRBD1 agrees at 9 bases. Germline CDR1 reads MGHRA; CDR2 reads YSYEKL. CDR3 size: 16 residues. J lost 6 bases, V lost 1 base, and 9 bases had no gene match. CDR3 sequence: CASSQVGTGPEDGYTF. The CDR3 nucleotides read TGCGCCAGCAGCCAAGTTGGGACAGGGCCAGAGGATGGCTACACCTTC.

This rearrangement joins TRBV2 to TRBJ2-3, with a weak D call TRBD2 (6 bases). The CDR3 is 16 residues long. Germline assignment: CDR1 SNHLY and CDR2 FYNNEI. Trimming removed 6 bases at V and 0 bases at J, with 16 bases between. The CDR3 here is CASREKAGLSTDTQYF. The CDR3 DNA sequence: TGTGCCAGCAGGGAAAAAGCGGGTCTTAGCACAGATACGCAGTATTTT.